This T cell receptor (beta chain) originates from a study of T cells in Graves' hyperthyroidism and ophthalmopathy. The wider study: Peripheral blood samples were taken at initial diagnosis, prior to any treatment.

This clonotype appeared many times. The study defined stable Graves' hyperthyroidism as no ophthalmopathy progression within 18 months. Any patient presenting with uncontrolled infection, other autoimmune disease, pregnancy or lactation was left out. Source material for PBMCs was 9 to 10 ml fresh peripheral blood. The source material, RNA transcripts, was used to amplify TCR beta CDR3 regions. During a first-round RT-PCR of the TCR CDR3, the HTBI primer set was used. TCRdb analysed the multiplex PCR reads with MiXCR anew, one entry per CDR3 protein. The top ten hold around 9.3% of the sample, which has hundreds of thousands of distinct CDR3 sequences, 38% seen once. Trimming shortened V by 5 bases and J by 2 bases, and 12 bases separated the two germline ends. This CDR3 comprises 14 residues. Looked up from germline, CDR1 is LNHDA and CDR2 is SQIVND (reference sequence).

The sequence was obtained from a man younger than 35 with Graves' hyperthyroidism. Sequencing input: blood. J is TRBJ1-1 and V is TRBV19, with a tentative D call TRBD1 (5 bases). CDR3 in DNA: TGTGCCAGTAGTCTAGGGGCAGTCAACACTGAAGCTTTCTTT. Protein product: CASSLGAVNTEAFF.